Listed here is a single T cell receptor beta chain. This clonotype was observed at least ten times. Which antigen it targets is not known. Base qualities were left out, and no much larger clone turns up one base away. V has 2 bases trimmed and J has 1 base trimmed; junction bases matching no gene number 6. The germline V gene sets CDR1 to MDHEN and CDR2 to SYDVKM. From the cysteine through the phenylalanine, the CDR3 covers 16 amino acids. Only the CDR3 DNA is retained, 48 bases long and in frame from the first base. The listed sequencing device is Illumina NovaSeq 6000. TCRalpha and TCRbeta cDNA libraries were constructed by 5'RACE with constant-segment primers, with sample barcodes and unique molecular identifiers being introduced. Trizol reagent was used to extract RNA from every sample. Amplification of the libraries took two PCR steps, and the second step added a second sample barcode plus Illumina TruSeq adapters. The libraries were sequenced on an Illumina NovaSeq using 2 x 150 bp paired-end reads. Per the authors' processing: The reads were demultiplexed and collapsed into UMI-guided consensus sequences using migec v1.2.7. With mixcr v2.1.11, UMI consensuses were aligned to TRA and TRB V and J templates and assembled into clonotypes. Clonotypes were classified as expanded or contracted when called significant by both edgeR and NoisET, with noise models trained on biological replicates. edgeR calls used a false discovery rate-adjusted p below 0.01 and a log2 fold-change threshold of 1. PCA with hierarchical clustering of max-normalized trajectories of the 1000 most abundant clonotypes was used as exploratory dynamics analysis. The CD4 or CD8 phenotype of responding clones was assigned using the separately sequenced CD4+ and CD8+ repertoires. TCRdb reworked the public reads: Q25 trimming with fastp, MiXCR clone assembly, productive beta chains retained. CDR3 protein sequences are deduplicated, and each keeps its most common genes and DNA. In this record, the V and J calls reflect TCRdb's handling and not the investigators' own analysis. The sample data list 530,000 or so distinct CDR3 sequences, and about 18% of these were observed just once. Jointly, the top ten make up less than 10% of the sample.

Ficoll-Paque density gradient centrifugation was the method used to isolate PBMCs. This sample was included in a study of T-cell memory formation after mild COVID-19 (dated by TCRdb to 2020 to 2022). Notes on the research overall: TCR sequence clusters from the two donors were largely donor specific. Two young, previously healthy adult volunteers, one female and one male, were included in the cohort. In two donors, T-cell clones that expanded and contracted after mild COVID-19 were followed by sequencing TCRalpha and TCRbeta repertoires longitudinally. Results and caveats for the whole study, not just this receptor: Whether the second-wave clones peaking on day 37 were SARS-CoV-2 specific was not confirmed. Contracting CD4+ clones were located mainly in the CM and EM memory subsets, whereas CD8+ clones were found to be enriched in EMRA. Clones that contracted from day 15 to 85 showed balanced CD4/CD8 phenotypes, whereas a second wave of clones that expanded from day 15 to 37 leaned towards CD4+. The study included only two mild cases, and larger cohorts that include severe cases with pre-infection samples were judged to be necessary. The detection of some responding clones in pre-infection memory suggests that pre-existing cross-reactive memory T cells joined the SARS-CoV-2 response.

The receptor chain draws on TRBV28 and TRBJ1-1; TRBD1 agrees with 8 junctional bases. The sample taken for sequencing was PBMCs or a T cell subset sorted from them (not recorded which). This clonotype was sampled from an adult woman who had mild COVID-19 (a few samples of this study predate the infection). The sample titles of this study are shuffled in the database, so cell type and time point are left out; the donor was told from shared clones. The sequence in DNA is TGTGCCAGCAGTTTAGGAACGACAGGGGCGAACACTGAAGCTTTCTTT. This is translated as CASSLGTTGANTEAFF.